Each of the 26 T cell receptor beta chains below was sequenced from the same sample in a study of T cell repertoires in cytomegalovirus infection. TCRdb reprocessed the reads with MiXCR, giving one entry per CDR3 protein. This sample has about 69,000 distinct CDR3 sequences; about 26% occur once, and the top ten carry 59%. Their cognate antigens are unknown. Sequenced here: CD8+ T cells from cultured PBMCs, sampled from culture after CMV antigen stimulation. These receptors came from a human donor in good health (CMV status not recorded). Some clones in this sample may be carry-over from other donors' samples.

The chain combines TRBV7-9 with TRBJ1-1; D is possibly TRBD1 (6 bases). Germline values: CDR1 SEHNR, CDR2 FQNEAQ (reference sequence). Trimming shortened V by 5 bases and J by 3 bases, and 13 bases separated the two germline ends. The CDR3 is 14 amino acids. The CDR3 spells CASSPSTGHTEAFF. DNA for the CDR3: TGTGCCAGCAGCCCCTCCACAGGGCACACTGAAGCTTTCTTT.

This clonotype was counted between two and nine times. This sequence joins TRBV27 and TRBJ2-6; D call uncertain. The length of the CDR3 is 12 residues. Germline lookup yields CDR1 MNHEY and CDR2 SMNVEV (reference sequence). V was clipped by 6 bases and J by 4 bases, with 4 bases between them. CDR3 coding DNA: TGTGCCAGCAGGGGCGGGGCCAACGTCCTGACTTTC. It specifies CASRGGANVLTF.

CDR3: CASSYGTGGMNTEAFF. CDR3 sequence (DNA): TGTGCCAGCAGTTACGGGACAGGGGGCATGAACACTGAAGCTTTCTTT. The rearrangement links TRBV6-6 to TRBJ1-1; 12 bases line up with TRBD1. J was trimmed by 0 bases and V by 2 bases; bases with no gene match: 1. Germline-derived CDR1 and CDR2 are MNHNY and SVGAGI (reference sequence). The CDR3 extends over 16 amino acids.

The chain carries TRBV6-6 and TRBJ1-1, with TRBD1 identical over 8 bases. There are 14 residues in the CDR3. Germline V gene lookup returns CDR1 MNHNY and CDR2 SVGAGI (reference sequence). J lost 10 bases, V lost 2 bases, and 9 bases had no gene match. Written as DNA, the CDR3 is TGTGCCAGCAGTTACGCAGGACAGGGCCCTGTAGCTTTCTTT. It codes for CASSYAGQGPVAFF.

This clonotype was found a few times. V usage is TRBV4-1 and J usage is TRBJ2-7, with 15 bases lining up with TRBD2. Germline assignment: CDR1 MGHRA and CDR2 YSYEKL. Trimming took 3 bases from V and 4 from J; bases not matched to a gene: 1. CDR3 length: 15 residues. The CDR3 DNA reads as TGCGCCAGCAGCCACGGACTAGCGGGAGGGTACGAGCAGTACTTC. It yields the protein CASSHGLAGGYEQYF.

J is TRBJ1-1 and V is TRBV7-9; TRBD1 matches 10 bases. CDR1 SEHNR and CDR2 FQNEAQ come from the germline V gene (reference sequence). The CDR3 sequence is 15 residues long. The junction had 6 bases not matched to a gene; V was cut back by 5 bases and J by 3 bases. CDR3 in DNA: TGTGCCAGCAGCCTCCTGGGACAGGGGCACACTGAAGCTTTCTTT. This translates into CASSLLGQGHTEAFF.

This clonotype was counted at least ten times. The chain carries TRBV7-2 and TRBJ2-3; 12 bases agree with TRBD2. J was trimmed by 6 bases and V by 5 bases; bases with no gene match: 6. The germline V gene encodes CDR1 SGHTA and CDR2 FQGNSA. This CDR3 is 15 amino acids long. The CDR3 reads CASSPGLAGPDTQYF. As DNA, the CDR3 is TGTGCCAGCAGCCCTGGACTAGCGGGGCCTGATACGCAGTATTTT.

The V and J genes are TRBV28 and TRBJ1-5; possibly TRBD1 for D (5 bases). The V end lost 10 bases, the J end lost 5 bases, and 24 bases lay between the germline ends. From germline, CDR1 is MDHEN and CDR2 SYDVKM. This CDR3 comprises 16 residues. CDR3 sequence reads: CATEPDLGGWDQPQHF. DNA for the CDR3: TGTGCCACCGAACCCGACCTGGGGGGTTGGGATCAGCCCCAGCATTTT.

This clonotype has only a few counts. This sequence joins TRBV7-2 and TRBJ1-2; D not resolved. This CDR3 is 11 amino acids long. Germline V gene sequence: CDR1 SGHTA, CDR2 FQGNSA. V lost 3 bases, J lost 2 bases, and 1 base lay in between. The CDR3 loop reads CASSLNYGYTF. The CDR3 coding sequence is TGTGCCAGCAGCTTGAACTATGGCTACACCTTC.

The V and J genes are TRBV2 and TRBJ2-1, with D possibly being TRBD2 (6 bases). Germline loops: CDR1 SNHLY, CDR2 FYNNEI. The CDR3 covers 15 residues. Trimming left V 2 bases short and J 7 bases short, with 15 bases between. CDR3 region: CASSERAKDYNEQFF. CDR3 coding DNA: TGTGCCAGCAGTGAACGGGCCAAGGACTATAATGAGCAGTTCTTC. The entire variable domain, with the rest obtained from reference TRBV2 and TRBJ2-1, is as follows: EPEVTQTPSHQVTQMGQEVILRCVPISNHLYFYWYRQILGQKVEFLVSFYNNEISEKSEIFDDQFSVERPDGSNFTLKIRSTKLEDSAMYFCASSERAKDYNEQFFGPGTRLTVL.

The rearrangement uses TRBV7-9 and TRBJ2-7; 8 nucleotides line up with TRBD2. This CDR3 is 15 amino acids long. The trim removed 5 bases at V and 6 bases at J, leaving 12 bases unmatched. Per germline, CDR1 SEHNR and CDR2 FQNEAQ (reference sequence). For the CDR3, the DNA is TGTGCCAGCAGCCCTCCGGGGGGGTCCCTCACCGAGCAGTACTTC. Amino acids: CASSPPGGSLTEQYF.

The CDR3 region is CASRLLGGGNYEQYF. In DNA, the CDR3 is TGTGCCAGCAGACTTCTAGGGGGCGGGAACTACGAGCAGTACTTC. The genes are TRBV11-2 and TRBJ2-7; D may be TRBD1 (7 bases). The CDR3 contains 15 residues. Per germline, CDR1 SGHAT and CDR2 FQNNGV. V lost 6 bases and J lost 3, with 18 bases in between. The entire variable domain, with the rest obtained from reference TRBV11-2 and TRBJ2-7, is as follows: EAGVAQSPRYKIIEKRQSVAFWCNPISGHATLYWYQQILGQGPKLLIQFQNNGVVDDSQLPKDRFSAERLKGVDSTLKIQPAKLEDSAVYLCASRLLGGGNYEQYFGPGTRLTVT.

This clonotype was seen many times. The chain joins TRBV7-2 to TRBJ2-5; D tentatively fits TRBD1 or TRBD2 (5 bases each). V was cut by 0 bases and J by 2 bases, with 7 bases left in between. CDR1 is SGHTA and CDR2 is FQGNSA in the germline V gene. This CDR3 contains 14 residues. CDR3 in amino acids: CASSLAGRQETQYF. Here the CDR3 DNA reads TGTGCCAGCAGCTTAGCGGGACGTCAAGAGACCCAGTACTTC.

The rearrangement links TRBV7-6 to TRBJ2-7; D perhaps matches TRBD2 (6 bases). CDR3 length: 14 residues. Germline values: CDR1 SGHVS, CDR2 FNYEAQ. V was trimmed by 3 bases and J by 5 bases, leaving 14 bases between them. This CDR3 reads CASSFGLNPHEQYF. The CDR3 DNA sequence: TGTGCCAGCAGCTTCGGACTAAACCCTCACGAGCAGTACTTC.

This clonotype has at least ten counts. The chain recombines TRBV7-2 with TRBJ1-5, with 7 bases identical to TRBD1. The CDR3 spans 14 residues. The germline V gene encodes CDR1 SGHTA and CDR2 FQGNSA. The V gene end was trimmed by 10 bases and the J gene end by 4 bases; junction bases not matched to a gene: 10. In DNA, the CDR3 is TGTGCCACCGCTGGGTCAGGGGGAAATCAGCCCCAGCATTTT. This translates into CATAGSGGNQPQHF.

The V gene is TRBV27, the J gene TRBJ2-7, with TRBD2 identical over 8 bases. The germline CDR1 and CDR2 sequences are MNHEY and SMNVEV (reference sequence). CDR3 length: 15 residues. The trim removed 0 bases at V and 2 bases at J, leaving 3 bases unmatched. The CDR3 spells CASSLSGGGTYEQYF. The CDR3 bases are TGTGCCAGCAGTTTATCTGGCGGGGGGACCTACGAGCAGTACTTC.

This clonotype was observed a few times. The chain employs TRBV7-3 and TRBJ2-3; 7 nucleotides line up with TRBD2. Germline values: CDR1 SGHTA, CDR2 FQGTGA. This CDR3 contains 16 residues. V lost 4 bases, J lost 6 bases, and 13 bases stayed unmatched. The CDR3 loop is CASSSTLAALGDTQYF. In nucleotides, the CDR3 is TGTGCCAGCAGCTCCACCCTAGCGGCACTTGGGGATACGCAGTATTTT.

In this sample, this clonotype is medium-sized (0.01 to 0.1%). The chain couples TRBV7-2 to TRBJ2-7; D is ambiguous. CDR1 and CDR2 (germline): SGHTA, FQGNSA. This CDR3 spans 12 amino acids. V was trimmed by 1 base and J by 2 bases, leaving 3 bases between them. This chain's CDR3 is CASSLVAYEQYF. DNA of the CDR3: TGTGCCAGCAGCTTAGTAGCCTACGAGCAGTACTTC. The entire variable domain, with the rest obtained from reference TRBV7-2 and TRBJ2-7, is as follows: GAGVSQSPSNKVTEKGKDVELRCDPISGHTALYWYRQSLGQGLEFLIYFQGNSAPDKSGLPSDRFSAERTGGSVSTLTIQRTQQEDSAVYLCASSLVAYEQYFGPGTRLTVT.

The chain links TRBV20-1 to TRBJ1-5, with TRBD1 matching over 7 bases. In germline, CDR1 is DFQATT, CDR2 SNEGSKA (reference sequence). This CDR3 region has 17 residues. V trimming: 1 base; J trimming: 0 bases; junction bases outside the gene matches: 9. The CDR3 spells CSARGAGQGVSNQPQHF. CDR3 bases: TGCAGTGCTAGAGGCGCCGGGCAGGGGGTTAGCAATCAGCCCCAGCATTTT.

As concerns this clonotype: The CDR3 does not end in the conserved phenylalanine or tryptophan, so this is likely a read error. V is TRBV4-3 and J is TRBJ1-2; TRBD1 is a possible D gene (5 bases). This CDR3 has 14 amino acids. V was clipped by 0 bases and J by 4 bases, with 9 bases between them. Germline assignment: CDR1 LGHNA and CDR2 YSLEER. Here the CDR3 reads CASSQDLGTYGYTY. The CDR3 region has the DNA TGCGCCAGCAGCCAAGATCTAGGGACCTATGGCTACACCTAC.

CDR3 in amino acids: CASSPRLYGYTF. The CDR3 DNA follows: TGTGCCAGTAGTCCGCGCCTCTATGGCTACACCTTC. The rearrangement uses TRBV19 and TRBJ1-2; D gene unclear. Between the trimmed V and J ends, which lost 5 bases and 4 bases, there was a span of 8 bases. Germline V gene data show CDR1 as LNHDA and CDR2 as SQIVND (reference sequence). The length of the CDR3 is 12 residues.

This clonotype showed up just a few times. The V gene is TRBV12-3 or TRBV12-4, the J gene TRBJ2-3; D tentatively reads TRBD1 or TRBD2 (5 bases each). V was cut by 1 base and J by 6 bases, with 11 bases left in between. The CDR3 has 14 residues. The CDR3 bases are TGTGCCAGCAGTTTAGGGGGGTATGAGGATACGCAGTATTTT. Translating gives CASSLGGYEDTQYF.

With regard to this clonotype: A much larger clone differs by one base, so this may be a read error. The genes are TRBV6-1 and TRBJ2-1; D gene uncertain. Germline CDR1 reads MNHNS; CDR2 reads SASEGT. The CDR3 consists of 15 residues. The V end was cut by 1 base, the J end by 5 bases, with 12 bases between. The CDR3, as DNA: TGTGCCAGCAGTGAAGGGTGGGCGAGGAACAATGAGCAGTTCTTC. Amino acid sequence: CASSEGWARNNEQFF.

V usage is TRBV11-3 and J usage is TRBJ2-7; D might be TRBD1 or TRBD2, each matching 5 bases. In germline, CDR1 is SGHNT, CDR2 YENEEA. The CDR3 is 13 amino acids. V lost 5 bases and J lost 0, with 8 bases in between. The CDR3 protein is CASSAGASYEQYF. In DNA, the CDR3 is TGTGCCAGCAGCGCCGGGGCCTCCTACGAGCAGTACTTC. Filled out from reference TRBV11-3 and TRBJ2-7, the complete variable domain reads EAGVVQSPRYKIIEKKQPVAFWCNPISGHNTLYWYLQNLGQGPELLIRYENEEAVDDSQLPKDRFSAERLKGVDSTLKIQPAELGDSAVYLCASSAGASYEQYFGPGTRLTVT.

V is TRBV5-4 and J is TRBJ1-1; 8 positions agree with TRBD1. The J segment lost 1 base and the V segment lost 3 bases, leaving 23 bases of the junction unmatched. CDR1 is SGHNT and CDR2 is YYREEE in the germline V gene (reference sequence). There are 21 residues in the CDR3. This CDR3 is CASSSDRITGGQGEGNTEAFF. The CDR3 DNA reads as TGTGCCAGCAGCTCAGATCGAATTACCGGTGGACAGGGTGAAGGGAACACTGAAGCTTTCTTT.

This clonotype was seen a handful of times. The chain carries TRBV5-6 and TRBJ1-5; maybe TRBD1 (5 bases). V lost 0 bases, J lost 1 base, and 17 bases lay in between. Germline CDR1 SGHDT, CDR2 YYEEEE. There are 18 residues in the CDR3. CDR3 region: CASSLAGLGGSSNQPQHF. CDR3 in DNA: TGTGCCAGCAGCTTGGCCGGGTTGGGGGGATCCAGCAATCAGCCCCAGCATTTT.